This T cell receptor beta chain is drawn from a study of shared clonotypes between healthy human individuals. Study-level findings and limits: Across a handful of donors, naive CD4 shared roughly 5.1%, naive CD8 around 4%, memory CD4 roughly 2.5%, memory CD8 about 0.4%. How much donors shared clonotypes was expected to be affected by sequencing depth. Rarefaction showed sorted-subset sequencing was incomplete despite large depth.

Deep was the level used in running the assay. The data were produced by immunoSEQ multiplex PCR, yet TCRdb's version contains in-frame clones alone and is incomplete. Among under 1 million clones listed, about 96% were seen once. V gave up 5 bases and J gave up 4 bases; unmatched junction bases: 8. Germline V gene data show CDR1 as SEHNR and CDR2 as FQNEAQ (reference sequence). This CDR3 is built from 15 residues. Turning to this clone: The antigen remains undetermined.

The naive CD8 subset, CD45RO-negative cells positively selected for CCR7, excluded terminally differentiated effector memory CD45RA+ cells. The specimen was naive CD8+ T cells sorted from blood. The J gene is TRBJ2-7, the V gene TRBV7-9, with TRBD2 identical over 10 bases. The origin of this receptor is a man aged 30 to 45 in good health. The CDR3 sequence is CASSRLAGVLYEQYF. The CDR3, as DNA: TGTGCCAGCAGCCGTCTAGCGGGAGTTCTATACGAGCAGTACTTC.